This is a list of T cell receptor beta chains from one sample in a study of OX40 agonist ivuxolimab in advanced cancers. Data came from immunoSEQ multiplex PCR; TCRdb stores just in-frame clones and leaves some out. In the table there are about 19,000 clones, 90% of which are singletons. The material sequenced was CD4+ or CD8+ T cells sorted from blood, taken in a trial of the OX40 agonist ivuxolimab. The source of these receptors is an adult with an advanced solid tumor such as melanoma, head and neck, liver or kidney cancer. Both conserved end residues are part of each CDR3. D genes are given only for firm matches. Clone size is stated in some rows and not others, as once, few, many or a class when expanded.

v_gene,j_gene,d_gene,abundance,CDR3nt,CDR3aa
TRBV29-1,TRBJ1-2,.,once,TGCAGCGTTGCGGACACCTTTGGTGGCTACACCTTC,CSVADTFGGYTF
TRBV7-2,TRBJ2-4,.,.,TGTGCCAGCAGCTTAGTGGGGCAGGGCGAAAACATTCAGTACTTC,CASSLVGQGENIQYF
TRBV29-1,TRBJ2-4,.,.,TGCAGCGTTAAGGACGGACTAGCCAAAAACATTCAGTACTTC,CSVKDGLAKNIQYF
TRBV9,TRBJ2-7,TRBD2,.,TGTGCCAGCAGCCCCTCCAGCGGGAGGGCCGAGCAGTACTTC,CASSPSSGRAEQYF
TRBV5-6,TRBJ2-1,TRBD2,.,TGTGCCAGCAGCTATACTAGCGGGAGCTACTACAATGAGCAGTTCTTC,CASSYTSGSYYNEQFF
TRBV6-5,TRBJ2-2,.,.,TGTGCCAGCAGCGAAATACAGAGCACCGGGGAGCTGTTTTTT,CASSEIQSTGELFF
TRBV5-5,TRBJ1-5,TRBD1,.,TGTGCCAGCAGCTTTTTACAGGGGGATCAGCCCCAGCATTTT,CASSFLQGDQPQHF
TRBV7-9,TRBJ2-7,TRBD2,.,TGTGCCAGCAGCTCGGGACTAGCGGGGCCCTACGAGCAGTACTTC,CASSSGLAGPYEQYF
TRBV7-9,TRBJ1-1,.,once,TGTGCCAGCAGCCTCCCTAGGAACACTGAAGCTTTCTTT,CASSLPRNTEAFF
TRBV29-1,TRBJ1-4,.,once,TGCAGCGTGGGAACAACTAATGAAAAACTGTTTTTT,CSVGTTNEKLFF
TRBV6-1,TRBJ2-1,.,.,TGTGCCAGCCCCGAAAGCCGGGGTAATGAGCAGTTCTTC,CASPESRGNEQFF
TRBV5-1,TRBJ2-7,TRBD2,.,TGCGCCAGCAGCTTGGTTCTTAGCGGGGCAGCCTACGAGCAGTACTTC,CASSLVLSGAAYEQYF
TRBV7-9,TRBJ2-7,.,.,TGTGCCAGCAGCGAACAGGGCTACGAGCAGTACTTC,CASSEQGYEQYF
TRBV19,TRBJ2-7,.,.,TGTGCCAGTAGTAACGGTATATCCTACGAGCAGTACTTC,CASSNGISYEQYF
TRBV7-9,TRBJ2-2,.,.,TGTGCCAGCAGCTTAGGTGATCACAGGGAGCTGTTTTTT,CASSLGDHRELFF
TRBV5-1,TRBJ2-3,TRBD1,.,TGCGCCAGCCAGACAGGGGTGGGCACAGATACGCAGTATTTT,CASQTGVGTDTQYF